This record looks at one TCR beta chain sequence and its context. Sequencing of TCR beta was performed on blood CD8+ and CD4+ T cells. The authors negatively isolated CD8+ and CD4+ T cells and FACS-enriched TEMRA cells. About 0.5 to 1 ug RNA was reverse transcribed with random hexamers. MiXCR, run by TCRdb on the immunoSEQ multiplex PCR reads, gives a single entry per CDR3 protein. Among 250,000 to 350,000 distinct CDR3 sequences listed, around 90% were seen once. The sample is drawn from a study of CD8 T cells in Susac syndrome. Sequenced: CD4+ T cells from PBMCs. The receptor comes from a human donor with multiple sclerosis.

CDR3 in amino acids: CASSQRTGSPLHF. CDR3 bases: TGTGCCAGCAGCCAAAGGACCGGTTCACCCCTCCACTTT. The V and J genes are TRBV14 and TRBJ1-6, with no clear D. The CDR3 consists of 13 residues. The ends were cut back, 2 bases at V and 9 bases at J, with 8 bases in the middle. Looked up from germline, CDR1 is SGHDN and CDR2 is FVKESK.